The TCR beta chain under discussion was sequenced for a study of blood T cell repertoires in COVID-19. The overall study: The United States, Italy and Spain were the sources of the acute and convalescent COVID-19 samples. Sample material is recorded as cDNA or gDNA derived from T cells, B-cell-depleted T cells, or PBMCs.

The CDR3 has 16 residues. Germline V gene sequence: CDR1 MGHRA, CDR2 YSYEKL. The ends were cut back, 1 base at V and 3 bases at J, with 13 bases in the middle. This clone was detected only once. Methods used by the authors: It was from reference gene primer amplification that nucleated cell counts were estimated. Data came from immunoSEQ multiplex PCR; TCRdb stores just in-frame clones and leaves some out. V and J calls and clone size are copied from that table; D and trimming were computed from the DNA. Of 250,000 or so clones detected, 70% to 80% appear once; the ten largest clones hold 2.5% to 4%. This TCR was sampled from a woman older than 75 with acute or convalescent COVID-19. V is TRBV4-1 and J is TRBJ2-1, with D maybe TRBD1 (5 bases). Sequenced sample: peripheral blood. Here the CDR3 reads CASSQGQGEFYNEQFF. CDR3 DNA: TGCGCCAGCAGCCAAGGCCAGGGTGAATTCTACAATGAGCAGTTCTTC.